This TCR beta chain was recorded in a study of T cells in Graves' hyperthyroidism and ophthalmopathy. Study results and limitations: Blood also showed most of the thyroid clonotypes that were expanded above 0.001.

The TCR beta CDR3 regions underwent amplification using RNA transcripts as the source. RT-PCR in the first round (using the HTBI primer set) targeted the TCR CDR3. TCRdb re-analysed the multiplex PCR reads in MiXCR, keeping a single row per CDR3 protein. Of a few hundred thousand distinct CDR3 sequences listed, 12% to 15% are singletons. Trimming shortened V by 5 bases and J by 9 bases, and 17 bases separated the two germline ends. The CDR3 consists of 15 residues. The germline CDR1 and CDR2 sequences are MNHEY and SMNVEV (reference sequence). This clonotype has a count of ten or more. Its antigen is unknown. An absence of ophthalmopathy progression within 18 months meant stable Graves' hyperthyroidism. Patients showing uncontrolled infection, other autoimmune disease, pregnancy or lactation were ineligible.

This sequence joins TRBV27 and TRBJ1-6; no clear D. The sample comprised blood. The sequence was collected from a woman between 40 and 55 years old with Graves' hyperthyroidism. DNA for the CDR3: TGTGCCAGCAGTCCCCGGGCCGCCGGTGGTTCACCCCTCCACTTT. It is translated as CASSPRAAGGSPLHF.